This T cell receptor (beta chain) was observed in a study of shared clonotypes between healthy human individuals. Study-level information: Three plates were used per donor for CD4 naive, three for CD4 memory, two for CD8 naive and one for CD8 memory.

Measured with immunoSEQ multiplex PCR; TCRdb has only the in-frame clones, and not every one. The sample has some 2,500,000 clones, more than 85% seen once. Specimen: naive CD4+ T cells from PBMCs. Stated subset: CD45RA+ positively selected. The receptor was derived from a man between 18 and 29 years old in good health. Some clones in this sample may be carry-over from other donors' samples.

Here the CDR3 DNA reads TGTGCCAGCAGCTTAGCTAATTCTCCCTGGGGTGAAGCTTTCTTT. Its translation: CASSLANSPWGEAFF. The rearrangement links TRBV7-2 to TRBJ1-1; no firm D call. This CDR3 has 15 amino acids. In germline, CDR1 is SGHTA, CDR2 FQGNSA. V lost 0 bases and J 7 bases, leaving 15 bases between the germline ends.